The 12 T cell receptor delta chains listed next were all sequenced from one sample in a study of gamma-delta T cells after stem cell transplantation. TCRdb used CATT to re-call clones from the RT-PCR reads. Of fewer than 2,000 delta-chain clones detected, approximately 1.7% appear once; the ten largest clones hold 65% to 70%. Specimen: gamma-delta T cells. Receptor source: a human donor. It is not recorded whose cells these are; they may come from a transplant donor.

In its sample, this clone ranks as medium-sized. The genes are TRDV2 and TRDJ1; the match to TRDD3 covers 10 bases. The junction had 3 bases not matched to a gene; V was cut back by 4 bases and J by 2 bases. The CDR3 has 14 amino acids. Germline CDR1 GEAIGNYY, CDR2 EKD. The CDR3 protein is CACDRLGDTDKLIF. In DNA form, the CDR3 reads TGTGCCTGTGATCGACTGGGGGATACCGATAAACTCATCTTT.

This clone has only a few counts. The TCRdb record carries a much larger clone's protein, which differs from this DNA's translation at residue 10; a read error is the likely cause, and the protein listed here is the DNA translation. This chain links TRDV1 with TRDJ1; TRDD3 aligns across 7 bases. CDR3 length equals 19 residues. V lost 6 bases to trimming and J lost 1 base; unmatched junction nucleotides: 20. Germline loops: CDR1 TSWWSYY, CDR2 QGS. CDR3 in DNA: TGTGCTCTTGGAGAAGAGACGGTCTGGAGGATACGAATCACCGATAAACTCATCTTT. This translates into CALGEETVWRIRITDKLIF.

Worth noting for this clone: TCRdb's protein for this DNA is that of a much larger clone and differs from the translation at residue 4, likely a read error; the protein shown is the DNA translation. V usage is TRDV2 and J usage is TRDJ1, with 12 positions matching TRDD3. Germline CDR1 is GEAIGNYY and CDR2 is EKD. CDR3 length equals 16 residues. CDR3 nucleotides: TGTGCCTGTAACACCCTGGGGGATACGCACACCGATAAACTCATCTTT. Residues: CACNTLGDTHTDKLIF.

In its sample, this clone ranks as large (0.1 to 1%). A single base is all that separates this from a far larger clone, so a read error is likely. This sequence joins TRDV2 and TRDJ1; TRDD3 aligns across 7 bases. V shed 5 bases, J shed 0 bases, and the junction held 8 bases outside the gene matches. The CDR3 has 15 amino acids. Per the germline V gene, CDR1 is GEAIGNYY and CDR2 is EKD. The CDR3 DNA is TGTGCCTGTGGCACGCTGGGGGCCTACACCGATAAACTCATCTTT. This gives the protein CACGTLGAYTDKLIF.

About this clone: A far larger clone is one base from this, pointing to a likely read error. The sample holds other DNA sequences that translate to the same CDR3. The gene calls are TRDV1 and TRDJ1, with TRDD2 identical over 9 bases. The CDR3 consists of 21 residues. Looked up from germline, CDR1 is TSWWSYY and CDR2 is QGS. The J segment lost 0 bases and the V segment lost 4 bases, leaving 21 bases of the junction unmatched. CDR3 sequence reads: CALGVHPSYSTGGVYTDKLIF. The DNA of the CDR3 is TGTGCTCTTGGGGTCCACCCTTCCTACAGTACCGGGGGAGTTTACACCGATAAACTCATCTTT.

In its sample, this clone was seen a few times. A far larger clone is only one base removed, so a read error is likely. V gene TRDV2 combines with J gene TRDJ1, with a weak D call TRDD3 (6 bases). The length of the CDR3 is 14 residues. The V gene's germline CDR1 is GEAIGNYY and CDR2 EKD. CDR3 nucleotides: TGTGCCTGTGTCACCTGGGGATCTACCGATAAACTCATCTTT. It yields the protein CACVTWGSTDKLIF.

This clone came up a few times. A far larger clone is off by one base, so a read error is likely. This sample also contains other DNA sequences that code for the same CDR3. V is TRDV2 and J is TRDJ1; no clear D. Germline lookup yields CDR1 GEAIGNYY and CDR2 EKD. The CDR3 is 15 amino acids. Here the CDR3 DNA reads TGCGCCTGTGACACCGTATCTCAAAACACCGATAAACTCATCTTT. Its translation is CACDTVSQNTDKLIF.

With respect to this clone: The TCRdb protein, from a much larger clone, departs from this DNA's translation at residue 13, likely by read error; the protein shown derives from the DNA. The chain is built from TRDV2 and TRDJ1; TRDD3 matches at 13 bases. CDR1 and CDR2 (germline): GEAIGNYY, EKD. The CDR3 has 15 residues. J lost 11 bases, V lost 2 bases, and 10 bases had no gene match. CDR3 sequence reads: CACDNVLGDTGRLIF. CDR3 nucleotides: TGTGCCTGTGACAACGTACTGGGGGATACGGGACGGCTCATCTTT.

Of note for this clone: This specimen includes other DNA sequences encoding the same CDR3. CDR3 region: CASTPSEVLGDPDKLIF. The CDR3 DNA is TGTGCCTCCACCCCCTCCGAGGTACTGGGGGATCCCGATAAACTCATCTTT. The chain couples TRDV3 to TRDJ1; 10 nucleotides align to TRDD3. The length of the CDR3 is 17 residues. Germline lookup yields CDR1 TVYSNPD and CDR2 GDNSRS (reference sequence). With V trimmed by 4 bases and J by 3 bases, 17 bases remained unmatched.

A few counts support this clone. The chain recombines TRDV1 with TRDJ1; 10 nucleotides match TRDD3. The CDR3 extends over 21 amino acids. CDR1 and CDR2 (germline): TSWWSYY, QGS. J lost 2 bases, V lost 0 bases, and 18 bases had no gene match. This CDR3 is CALGELVPMYEHWGMTDKLIF. CDR3 in DNA: TGTGCTCTTGGGGAACTAGTTCCAATGTACGAGCACTGGGGGATGACCGATAAACTCATCTTT.

With respect to this clone: This probably arose from a read error, given a far larger clone one base away. Other DNA sequences from this sample encode an identical CDR3 as well. The rearrangement uses TRDV2 and TRDJ1; 13 bases are shared with TRDD3. The CDR3 runs 19 residues. In germline, CDR1 is GEAIGNYY, CDR2 EKD. The CDR3 is CACDTLLGDTRIPTDKLIF. Written as DNA, the CDR3 is TGTGCCTGTGACACCCTACTGGGGGATACGCGTATTCCCACCGATAAACTGATCTTT.

This clone came up a few times. TCRdb attributes to this sequence the protein of a much larger clone, which differs from the DNA translation at residue 14; a read error is likely, and the protein displayed is translated from the DNA. The V call is TRDV2, the J call TRDJ1; 9 nucleotides line up with TRDD3. This CDR3 region has 16 residues. Germline lookup yields CDR1 GEAIGNYY and CDR2 EKD. The CDR3 sequence is CACDPLTGGHTDKPIF. Written as DNA, the CDR3 is TGTGCCTGTGATCCGTTAACTGGGGGACACACCGATAAACCCATCTTT.